This TCR beta chain was captured in a study of T cell responses to AZD1222 COVID-19 vaccine. The study, taken as a whole, reports: Donors skewed white British and female; clonal diversity was possibly underestimated.

On this clone itself: No antigen is known for it.

Sequencing was performed with immunoSEQ multiplex PCR; in TCRdb, only in-frame clones are kept and a portion is missing. The sample carries more than 150,000 clones, roughly 92% recorded once. The CDR3 is 14 amino acids. CDR1 LNHNV and CDR2 YYDKDF come from the germline V gene (reference sequence). V gave up 1 base and J gave up 6 bases, with 10 bases separating them. The sequence was obtained from an adult who received the AZD1222 COVID-19 vaccine. The V call is TRBV15, the J call TRBJ2-1; maybe TRBD2 (5 bases). Specimen: peripheral blood, collected 28 days after the second AZD1222 dose. This CDR3 reads CATSRVLASNEQFF. The CDR3 bases are TGTGCCACCAGCAGAGTTCTAGCAAGCAATGAGCAGTTCTTC.